This T cell receptor (beta chain) appears in the sequencing data of a study of shared clonotypes between healthy human individuals. Germline-derived CDR1 and CDR2 are SEHNR and FQNEAQ (reference sequence). The CDR3 totals 14 residues. V was clipped by 1 base and J by 4 bases, with 10 bases between them. Study results and caveats: Non-shared clonotypes displayed generation probabilities falling below those of clonotypes present in all four donors. Sequencing depth was expected to influence donor clonotype sharing.

With regard to this clone: Its antigen is currently unknown.

Sequencing was at deep level. Genomic DNA of every subset was divided equally among multiple immunoSEQ plates. The protocol was immunoSEQ multiplex PCR, while the TCRdb copy is restricted to in-frame clones and leaves out a portion. Of about 1 million clones in the sample, about 80% are singletons; the top ten hold approximately 1.3%. This rearrangement joins TRBV7-9 to TRBJ1-1; D is unresolved. Material: memory CD4+ T cells sorted from blood. Subset denoted: CD45RA-negative fraction. This receptor was identified in a man aged 18-30 years in good health. The CDR3: CASSLEGRSTEAFF. CDR3 in DNA: TGTGCCAGCAGCTTAGAGGGCCGAAGCACTGAAGCTTTCTTT.